A single sample is the source of the 20 T cell receptor beta chains below, sequenced in a study of PD-L1 blockade in urothelial cancer. This table comes from immunoSEQ multiplex PCR, and its TCRdb copy is limited to in-frame clones, with some not included. The repertoire holds under 70,000 clones, with roughly four fifths as singletons. The sample's time point: pretreatment peripheral blood. The sample consisted of PBMCs, taken around atezolizumab (anti-PD-L1) treatment. The receptors shown here come from a man between 65 and 85 years old with urothelial cancer.

This chain links TRBV4-2 with TRBJ2-1, with 10 bases identical to TRBD2. The CDR3 is 16 amino acids. V gave up 4 bases and J gave up 10 bases; unmatched junction bases: 13. The V gene's germline CDR1 is LGHNA and CDR2 YNFKEQ. The CDR3 spells CASSPGAASGRREQFF. As DNA, the CDR3 is TGTGCCAGCAGCCCGGGGGCGGCTAGCGGGAGAAGGGAGCAGTTCTTC.

This clone was seen many times. V gene TRBV4-1 combines with J gene TRBJ1-1; 8 bases agree with TRBD1. V shed 4 bases and J 3 bases; nucleotides not matched to a gene: 7. The germline gives CDR1 MGHRA, CDR2 YSYEKL. This CDR3 is built from 15 residues. This chain's CDR3 is CASSRRTGSDTEAFF. The CDR3 DNA is TGCGCCAGCAGCCGCCGGACAGGGTCGGACACTGAAGCTTTCTTT.

The chain recombines TRBV10-3 with TRBJ2-7; D possibly corresponds to TRBD1 (6 bases). Germline V lookup: CDR1 ENHRY, CDR2 SYGVKD. This CDR3 spans 13 amino acids. Trimming stripped 7 bases from V and 6 bases from J, with 16 bases between. CDR3 residues: CAITRRGLGEQYF. The CDR3 coding sequence is TGTGCCATCACCCGCAGGGGTTTAGGCGAGCAGTACTTC.

V gene TRBV5-4 combines with J gene TRBJ1-3, with D maybe TRBD1 (5 bases). The germline V and J ends were trimmed by 4 bases and 0 bases, with 11 bases remaining between them. Germline CDR1 reads SGHNT; CDR2 reads YYREEE (reference sequence). CDR3 length equals 15 residues. CDR3 DNA sequence: TGTGCCAGCAGCGCGCGGGACGGCTCTGGAAACACCATATATTTT. This codes for CASSARDGSGNTIYF.

This clone has only a few counts. The V and J genes are TRBV9 and TRBJ2-3; 7 nucleotides match TRBD1. V was pared by 4 bases and J by 2 bases, with 10 bases of the junction left unmatched. Germline values: CDR1 SGDLS, CDR2 YYNGEE. This CDR3 has 16 residues. CDR3 coding DNA: TGTGCCAGCAGCCCATCGGGACAGTCGCACACAGATACGCAGTATTTT. This translates into CASSPSGQSHTDTQYF.

The V and J genes are TRBV15 and TRBJ1-5; no definite D call. CDR1 LNHNV and CDR2 YYDKDF come from the germline V gene (reference sequence). CDR3 length: 15 amino acids. V lost 1 base and J lost 1, with 8 bases in between. Written as DNA, the CDR3 is TGTGCCACCAGCAGAGGGTGGCAGAGCAATCAGCCCCAGCATTTT. It specifies CATSRGWQSNQPQHF.

The chain's CDR3 is CASSLVTAASGLYEQYF. The CDR3 DNA reads TGTGCCAGCAGCTTGGTTACGGCAGCCTCTGGGCTCTACGAGCAGTACTTC. The gene calls are TRBV5-5 and TRBJ2-7; D unresolved. CDR1 SGHKS and CDR2 YYEKEE come from the germline V gene (reference sequence). V was cut by 0 bases and J by 3 bases, with 19 bases left in between. The length of the CDR3 is 17 residues.

This clone was seen a handful of times. The chain couples TRBV7-9 to TRBJ1-5; D is ambiguous. V lost 1 base and J lost 2, with 9 bases in between. The germline V gene encodes CDR1 SEHNR and CDR2 FQNEAQ (reference sequence). The CDR3 has 15 residues. As DNA, the CDR3 is TGTGCCAGCAGCTTAGGTCGGGAGGGCAATCAGCCCCAGCATTTT. This translates into CASSLGREGNQPQHF.

Points on this clone: Germline is not matched at one junction end, which may reflect a read error. J is TRBJ2-2 and V is TRBV11-2; D is possibly TRBD2 (6 bases). The CDR3 is made up of 15 amino acids. CDR1 is SGHAT, CDR2 FQNNGV, per germline. CDR3 amino acids: CASSLGGTATGELFF. The CDR3 nucleotides read TGTGCCAGCAGTTTAGGCGGGACGGCCACCGGGGAGCTGTTTTTT.

The rearrangement links TRBV5-6 to TRBJ1-2; unclear D gene. CDR3 length: 12 residues. CDR1 and CDR2 (germline): SGHDT, YYEEEE. The V gene lost 4 bases and the J gene lost 8 bases, with 12 bases spanning the gap. The CDR3 sequence is CASSPTSGGYTF. The DNA of the CDR3 is TGTGCCAGCAGCCCGACGTCGGGGGGCTACACCTTC.

V and J are TRBV18 and TRBJ2-2; D is unresolved. Germline CDR1 KGHSH, CDR2 LQKENI. The V end lost 6 bases, the J end lost 0 bases, and 8 bases lay between the germline ends. This CDR3 spans 14 amino acids. The CDR3 region has the DNA TGTGCCAGCTCTTTTTACTCGAACACCGGGGAGCTGTTTTTT. Translation gives CASSFYSNTGELFF.

This rearrangement joins TRBV20-1 to TRBJ2-5, with D uncertain. V lost 5 bases, J lost 2 bases, and 6 bases lay in between. The CDR3 is made up of 11 amino acids. CDR1 is DFQATT, CDR2 SNEGSKA, per germline (reference sequence). For the CDR3, the DNA is TGCAGTGCTTTCTATCAAGAGACCCAGTACTTC. This sequence encodes CSAFYQETQYF.

The V call is TRBV7-9, the J call TRBJ2-1; 8 bases map to TRBD1. Germline-derived CDR1 and CDR2 are SEHNR and FQNEAQ (reference sequence). The CDR3 covers 15 residues. Trimming took 5 bases from V and 6 from J; bases not matched to a gene: 9. The CDR3 nucleotides are TGTGCCAGCAGCCGCGGGACAGGTAACTTCAATGAGCAGTTCTTC. Protein product: CASSRGTGNFNEQFF.

This rearrangement joins TRBV11-2 to TRBJ1-2; D gene ambiguous. The ends were cut back, 6 bases at V and 0 bases at J, with 14 bases in the middle. This CDR3 contains 15 residues. Looked up from germline, CDR1 is SGHAT and CDR2 is FQNNGV. The CDR3 coding sequence is TGTGCCAGCAGGCGGATAGCTCTAGCTAACTATGGCTACACCTTC. Its translation: CASRRIALANYGYTF.

The chain has TRBV5-4 and TRBJ1-3, with 8 bases matching TRBD1. Losses at the gene ends were 3 bases for V and 5 bases for J; bases not matched to a gene: 1. CDR1 SGHNT and CDR2 YYREEE come from the germline V gene (reference sequence). The CDR3 loop spans 13 amino acids. DNA of the CDR3: TGTGCCAGCAGCTCAGGGGGCAGAAACACCATATATTTT. This encodes CASSSGGRNTIYF.

The chain has TRBV10-3 and TRBJ2-7; weak D call: TRBD2 (6 bases). Germline-derived CDR1 and CDR2 are ENHRY and SYGVKD. The CDR3 contains 12 residues. Trimming removed 6 bases from V and 5 bases from J, with 11 bases in between. The CDR3 spells CAIRSRTNEQYF. The CDR3 nucleotides read TGTGCCATCAGATCTAGGACTAACGAGCAGTACTTC.

This chain joins TRBV9 and TRBJ1-4, with D possibly being TRBD1 (6 bases). CDR1 is SGDLS and CDR2 is YYNGEE in the germline V gene. This CDR3 region has 16 residues. Trimming stripped 0 bases from V and 10 bases from J, with 19 bases between. CDR3 nucleotides: TGTGCCAGCAGCGTAGCTACCGCGGGGGCGCCGGGAAAACTGTTTTTT. Amino acid sequence: CASSVATAGAPGKLFF.

V is TRBV7-9 and J is TRBJ2-7; TRBD2 might be the D (5 bases). Trimming took off 5 bases at V and 6 bases at J, with 14 bases between the two ends. Germline V gives CDR1 SEHNR, CDR2 FQNEAQ (reference sequence). This CDR3 region has 13 residues. CDR3 protein: CASSQTGTLEQYF. The CDR3 DNA reads as TGTGCCAGCAGCCAAACGGGAACTCTCGAGCAGTACTTC.

The chain employs TRBV28 and TRBJ1-5, with no clear D. Trimming removed 6 bases from V and 5 bases from J, with 20 bases in between. The CDR3 spans 16 residues. From germline, CDR1 is MDHEN and CDR2 SYDVKM. CDR3 region: CASRRKETGVYQPQHF. CDR3 bases: TGTGCCAGCAGACGTAAAGAGACCGGGGTCTATCAGCCCCAGCATTTT.

The chain recombines TRBV5-8 with TRBJ2-7; a weak D match, TRBD1 (6 bases). Germline assignment: CDR1 SGHTS and CDR2 YDEGEE. The CDR3 totals 14 residues. V was shortened by 2 bases and J by 5 bases, with 14 bases between the two germline ends. The CDR3: CASSLRYRANEQYF. The CDR3 nucleotides are TGTGCCAGCAGCTTACGTTACAGGGCCAACGAGCAGTACTTC.